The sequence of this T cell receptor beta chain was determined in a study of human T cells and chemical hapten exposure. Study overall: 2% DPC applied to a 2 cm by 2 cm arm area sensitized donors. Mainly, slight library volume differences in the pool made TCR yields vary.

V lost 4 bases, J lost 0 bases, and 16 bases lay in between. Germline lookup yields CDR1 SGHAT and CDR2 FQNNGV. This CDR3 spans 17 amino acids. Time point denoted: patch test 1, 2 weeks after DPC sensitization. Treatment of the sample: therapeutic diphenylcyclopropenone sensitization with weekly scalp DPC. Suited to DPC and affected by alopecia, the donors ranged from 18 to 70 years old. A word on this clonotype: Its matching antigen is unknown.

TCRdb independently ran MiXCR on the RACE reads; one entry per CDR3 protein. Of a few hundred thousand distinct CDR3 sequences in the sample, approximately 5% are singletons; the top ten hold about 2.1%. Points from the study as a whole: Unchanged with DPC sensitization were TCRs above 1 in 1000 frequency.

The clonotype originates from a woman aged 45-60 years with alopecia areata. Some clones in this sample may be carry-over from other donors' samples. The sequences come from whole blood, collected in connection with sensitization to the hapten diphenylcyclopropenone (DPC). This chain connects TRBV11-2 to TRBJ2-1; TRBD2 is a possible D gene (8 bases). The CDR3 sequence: CASSSLSGTDSYNEQFF. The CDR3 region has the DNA TGTGCCAGCAGCTCCCTTAGCGGGACAGACTCCTACAATGAGCAGTTCTTC.